Listed here are 18 T cell receptor beta chains from one sample, sequenced in a study of T-cell reconstitution after alpha-beta-depleted transplantation in children. Researchers prepared the TCRbeta library using unique molecular identifiers, the study reports. TCRdb ran MiXCR on the PCR reads and lists one entry per CDR3 protein. The repertoire holds about 370,000 distinct CDR3 sequences, with about 20% as singletons. This specimen was PBMCs from the stem cell graft donor, taken from the stem cell graft. These receptors were taken from a human donor who donated a stem cell graft to a child with acute myeloid leukemia.

V gene TRBV7-6 combines with J gene TRBJ2-3; the D is unclear. This CDR3 is 16 amino acids long. The V and J ends lost 5 bases and 5 bases respectively, with 20 bases between them. Germline V gene data show CDR1 as SGHVS and CDR2 as FNYEAQ. CDR3 region: CASSPIRGPDGDTQYF. The CDR3 bases are TGTGCCAGCAGCCCGATACGCGGCCCCGACGGAGATACGCAGTATTTT.

This clonotype appeared once. The J gene is TRBJ1-3, the V gene TRBV28, with 7 nucleotides matching TRBD1. The CDR3 loop spans 14 amino acids. V lost 9 bases and J lost 4; bases outside the gene matches: 9. The germline gives CDR1 MDHEN, CDR2 SYDVKM. The CDR3 loop is CASIEGAFGNTIYF. CDR3 nucleotide sequence: TGTGCCAGTATAGAGGGGGCGTTCGGAAACACCATATATTTT.

This chain links TRBV7-2 with TRBJ2-3; 10 bases line up with TRBD2. Germline values: CDR1 SGHTA, CDR2 FQGNSA. This CDR3 has 15 amino acids. Losses at the gene ends were 3 bases for V and 3 bases for J; bases not matched to a gene: 3. The CDR3 here is CASSLKLAGTDTQYF. In DNA, the CDR3 is TGTGCCAGCAGCTTGAAACTAGCGGGAACAGATACGCAGTATTTT. The full variable domain, its missing parts supplied by reference TRBV7-2 and TRBJ2-3, is GAGVSQSPSNKVTEKGKDVELRCDPISGHTALYWYRQSLGQGLEFLIYFQGNSAPDKSGLPSDRFSAERTGGSVSTLTIQRTQQEDSAVYLCASSLKLAGTDTQYFGPGTRLTVL.

This clonotype was picked up a small number of times. The rearrangement uses TRBV29-1 and TRBJ2-5; D may be TRBD2 (6 bases). Germline V gene data show CDR1 as SQVTM and CDR2 as ANQGSEA. The CDR3 runs 16 residues. V was trimmed by 4 bases and J by 2 bases, leaving 20 bases between them. CDR3 sequence (DNA): TGCAGCGTTGTGGGCGCGGGGCCTGGACTACAAGAGACCCAGTACTTC. Translated, it gives CSVVGAGPGLQETQYF.

The genes are TRBV28 and TRBJ2-7; 10 bases agree with TRBD1. CDR1 and CDR2 (germline): MDHEN, SYDVKM. V gave up 5 bases and J gave up 5 bases; unmatched junction bases: 12. This CDR3 region has 16 residues. The CDR3 here is CASSTPPGQGINEQYF. For the CDR3, the DNA is TGTGCCAGCAGTACTCCTCCGGGACAGGGGATCAACGAGCAGTACTTC.

This clonotype was detected many times. This rearrangement joins TRBV15 to TRBJ1-1; D is ambiguous. The CDR3 covers 13 residues. V shed 1 base and J shed 4 bases, with 7 bases lying between them. Germline values: CDR1 LNHNV, CDR2 YYDKDF (reference sequence). The CDR3 loop reads CATSRVTATEAFF. The DNA of the CDR3 is TGTGCCACCAGCAGAGTAACAGCCACTGAAGCTTTCTTT. Looking up the rest from reference TRBV15 and TRBJ1-1 gives the full variable domain: DAMVIQNPRYQVTQFGKPVTLSCSQTLNHNVMYWYQQKSSQAPKLLFHYYDKDFNNEADTPDNFQSRRPNTSFCFLDIRSPGLGDTAMYLCATSRVTATEAFFGQGTRLTVV.

The CDR3 nucleotides read TGCGCCAGCAGCCCACGACTACTAGCGGGCGCAGATACGCAGTATTTT. Translated: CASSPRLLAGADTQYF. This sequence joins TRBV5-1 and TRBJ2-3, with 9 bases fitting TRBD2. There are 16 residues in the CDR3. The germline gives CDR1 SGHRS, CDR2 YFSETQ. V was pared by 4 bases and J by 4 bases, with 10 bases of the junction left unmatched.

This clonotype was recorded a few times. The V gene is TRBV11-2, the J gene TRBJ2-1, with 14 nucleotides matching TRBD2. V lost 6 bases and J lost 8; bases outside the gene matches: 15. From germline, CDR1 is SGHAT and CDR2 FQNNGV. This CDR3 spans 18 amino acids. Here the CDR3 reads CASSPGLAGAFNSDEQFF. CDR3 coding DNA: TGTGCCAGCAGTCCGGGACTAGCGGGAGCATTTAATAGCGATGAGCAGTTCTTC.

Ten or more counts support this clonotype. The V gene is TRBV20-1, the J gene TRBJ2-1; 10 bases are a match to TRBD2. The J segment lost 4 bases and the V segment lost 5 bases, leaving 2 bases of the junction unmatched. CDR1 is DFQATT, CDR2 SNEGSKA, per germline (reference sequence). The CDR3 loop spans 13 amino acids. CDR3 bases: TGCAGTGCTGGGACTAGCGTTTACAATGAGCAGTTCTTC. The encoded protein is CSAGTSVYNEQFF.

This rearrangement joins TRBV24-1 to TRBJ2-7; 8 bases line up with TRBD2. The CDR3 is made up of 15 amino acids. Germline trimming cut 2 bases from V and 4 bases from J; bases unmatched to any gene: 6. Germline loops: CDR1 KGHDR, CDR2 SFDVKD. In DNA, the CDR3 is TGTGCCACCAGTGATTCCGCCGGGACTAGTTACGAGCAGTACTTC. Protein product: CATSDSAGTSYEQYF.

The chain is built from TRBV28 and TRBJ2-3, with a tentative D call TRBD1 (5 bases). CDR3 size: 15 residues. V shed 8 bases and J shed 3 bases, with 18 bases lying between them. Germline V gives CDR1 MDHEN, CDR2 SYDVKM. Here the CDR3 reads CASSILGRATDTQYF. CDR3 nucleotide sequence: TGTGCCAGCTCCATACTGGGCAGGGCGACAGATACGCAGTATTTT.

The J gene is TRBJ2-3, the V gene TRBV27, with TRBD2 identical over 9 bases. Germline CDR1 reads MNHEY; CDR2 reads SMNVEV (reference sequence). The ends lost 9 bases at V and 1 base at J; junction bases unmatched: 8. The length of the CDR3 is 15 residues. The CDR3 protein is CASAGLAGRTDTQYF. DNA for the CDR3: TGTGCCAGTGCCGGCCTAGCGGGACGCACAGATACGCAGTATTTT.

This rearrangement joins TRBV5-1 to TRBJ2-1, with 13 bases that match TRBD2. V shed 0 bases and J 6 bases; nucleotides not matched to a gene: 3. CDR1 is SGHRS and CDR2 is YFSETQ in the germline V gene. This CDR3 is 16 amino acids long. CDR3 protein: CASSLARTSGSNEQFF. The CDR3 DNA follows: TGCGCCAGCAGCTTGGCGAGGACTAGCGGGAGCAATGAGCAGTTCTTC.

There are a few counts of this clonotype. J is TRBJ1-2 and V is TRBV28, with D hard to call. The CDR3 spans 13 residues. In germline, CDR1 is MDHEN, CDR2 SYDVKM. V was clipped by 3 bases and J by 4 bases, with 9 bases between them. For the CDR3, the DNA is TGTGCCAGCAGTTTCCAGAGAACCTATGGCTACACCTTC. Translated: CASSFQRTYGYTF.

V gene TRBV2 combines with J gene TRBJ2-1; 9 bases align to TRBD1. Germline CDR1 SNHLY, CDR2 FYNNEI. The V gene end was trimmed by 6 bases and the J gene end by 9 bases; junction bases not matched to a gene: 9. The CDR3 covers 14 residues. CDR3 region: CASRGGTGKPEQFF. The DNA for the CDR3 is TGTGCCAGCAGGGGGGGGACAGGGAAGCCTGAGCAGTTCTTC.

V usage is TRBV7-2 and J usage is TRBJ2-7, with a possible D match to TRBD1 (5 bases). CDR3 length: 15 amino acids. Trimming took off 2 bases at V and 3 bases at J, with 14 bases between the two ends. The germline V gene has CDR1 SGHTA and CDR2 FQGNSA. CDR3 bases: TGTGCCAGCAGCTTAAAACTGGGGCTCGTCTACGAGCAGTACTTC. Encoded protein: CASSLKLGLVYEQYF.

This clonotype has more than one count but fewer than ten. The CDR3 DNA reads TGTGCCAGCAGCACTCGGGACTCCCAGGGGGAGCTGTTTTTT. Protein sequence: CASSTRDSQGELFF. The chain carries TRBV5-4 and TRBJ2-2, with a tentative D call TRBD2 (6 bases). The V end lost 4 bases, the J end lost 8 bases, and 15 bases lay between the germline ends. Germline V gives CDR1 SGHNT, CDR2 YYREEE (reference sequence). This CDR3 is 14 amino acids long.

Only a few counts were recorded for this clonotype. This chain links TRBV11-2 with TRBJ2-3; perhaps TRBD1 as D (5 bases). With 5 bases removed from V and 3 bases from J, the gap between germline ends came to 9 bases. Germline V CDR1 and CDR2: SGHAT, FQNNGV. The CDR3 totals 13 residues. The CDR3 loop reads CASSPRQTDTQYF. CDR3 nucleotides: TGTGCCAGCAGCCCCCGACAGACAGATACGCAGTATTTT.